Shown below are 31 T cell receptor beta chains from a single sample sequenced in a study of blood T cells in healthy people across ages. Combining a sample-barcoded 5' primer with a J-beta primer mix, a second PCR ran for about 7 to 11 cycles. One entry per CDR3 protein results from TCRdb running MiXCR on the 5' RACE reads. The table lists hundreds of thousands of distinct CDR3 sequences, more than 25% of them singletons, with 2.5% to 3.5% in the top ten. The sample also formed part of further work on T cells of mothers and their children.

The sample taken for sequencing was blood. The receptors stem from a boy aged 5-17 years in good health.

V usage is TRBV12-3 or TRBV12-4 and J usage is TRBJ1-4; 7 positions match TRBD1. V was clipped by 6 bases and J by 14 bases; unmatched bases: 6. The CDR3 extends over 11 amino acids. The CDR3 spells CASSTGQHLFF. The CDR3 nucleotides are TGTGCCAGCAGCACGGGACAGCACCTGTTTTTT.

This clonotype was detected many times. The chain is built from TRBV6-5 and TRBJ2-2; no clear D. V lost 8 bases, J lost 6 bases, and 10 bases lay in between. Germline-derived CDR1 and CDR2 are MNHEY and SVGAGI. The CDR3 contains 12 residues. CDR3 in amino acids: CASFFDSGELFF. In nucleotides, the CDR3 is TGTGCCAGCTTTTTCGACTCCGGGGAGCTGTTTTTT.

The genes are TRBV15 and TRBJ1-3; D possibly corresponds to TRBD1 (6 bases). CDR3 length equals 14 residues. Germline V CDR1 and CDR2: LNHNV, YYDKDF (reference sequence). The germline V and J ends were trimmed by 2 bases and 4 bases, with 9 bases remaining between them. This chain's CDR3 is CATSRQGIGNTIYF. DNA for the CDR3: TGTGCCACCAGCAGACAGGGGATCGGAAACACCATATATTTT.

This chain links TRBV28 with TRBJ2-6, with no clear D. Germline V CDR1 and CDR2: MDHEN, SYDVKM. Deletions cut 3 bases from V and 0 bases from J, with 15 bases between. The CDR3 is 18 residues long. CDR3 loop: CASSFRPGRSSGANVLTF. Written as DNA, the CDR3 is TGTGCCAGCAGTTTTAGGCCGGGTCGGTCCTCTGGGGCCAACGTCCTGACTTTC. Drawing the rest from reference TRBV28 and TRBJ2-6, the complete variable domain is DVKVTQSSRYLVKRTGEKVFLECVQDMDHENMFWYRQDPGLGLRLIYFSYDVKMKEKGDIPEGYSVSREKKERFSLILESASTNQTSMYLCASSFRPGRSSGANVLTFGAGSRLTVL.

The genes are TRBV4-2 and TRBJ2-7; D possibly corresponds to TRBD1 (6 bases). The germline V and J ends were trimmed by 4 bases and 3 bases, with 13 bases remaining between them. Germline CDR1 reads LGHNA; CDR2 reads YNFKEQ. This CDR3 is built from 14 residues. The CDR3 DNA sequence: TGTGCCAGCAGCCGAGAAGAGACAGGCTACGAGCAGTACTTC. Protein product: CASSREETGYEQYF.

This clonotype occurred a few times. This sequence joins TRBV10-3 and TRBJ2-5; D remains ambiguous. Germline lookup yields CDR1 ENHRY and CDR2 SYGVKD. The germline V and J ends were trimmed by 3 bases and 2 bases, with 13 bases remaining between them. The CDR3 is made up of 15 amino acids. CDR3 protein: CAISDISEIQETQYF. For the CDR3, the DNA is TGTGCCATCAGTGATATCAGTGAAATTCAAGAGACCCAGTACTTC.

The V gene is TRBV20-1, the J gene TRBJ2-3, with a weak D call TRBD1 (5 bases). The CDR3 consists of 13 residues. Trimming stripped 6 bases from V and 5 bases from J, with 15 bases between. The germline gives CDR1 DFQATT, CDR2 SNEGSKA (reference sequence). This CDR3 is CSARQFYQDTQYF. As DNA, the CDR3 is TGCAGTGCCCGACAGTTTTATCAAGATACGCAGTATTTT.

CDR3 loop: CSAREDSGDEKLFF. Here the CDR3 DNA reads TGCAGTGCTAGAGAAGACAGTGGGGATGAAAAACTGTTTTTT. The rearrangement uses TRBV20-1 and TRBJ1-4, with D maybe TRBD1 (5 bases). CDR3 length: 14 amino acids. The germline V and J ends were trimmed by 0 bases and 6 bases, with 11 bases remaining between them. CDR1 and CDR2 (germline): DFQATT, SNEGSKA (reference sequence).

This sequence joins TRBV10-3 and TRBJ2-2, with D perhaps being TRBD1 or TRBD2 (5 bases each). This CDR3 region has 16 residues. Trimming took 4 bases from V and 1 from J, leaving 13 bases between them. Germline loops: CDR1 ENHRY, CDR2 SYGVKD. The CDR3 DNA is TGTGCCATCAGTGCTTTGGGGGATCTGAACACCGGGGAGCTGTTTTTT. Translation gives CAISALGDLNTGELFF.

The chain combines TRBV5-1 with TRBJ2-5; 12 bases match TRBD2. The germline gives CDR1 SGHRS, CDR2 YFSETQ. V shed 4 bases and J 2 bases; nucleotides not matched to a gene: 6. The CDR3 is 16 amino acids. The CDR3 coding sequence is TGCGCCAGCAGCGACGGACTAGCGGGGAGTCAAGAGACCCAGTACTTC. Its translation: CASSDGLAGSQETQYF.

This clonotype was detected a few times. An end of the junction does not agree with germline; a read error may underlie this. This chain joins TRBV5-1 and TRBJ2-5, with D possibly matching TRBD2 (6 bases). The V gene's germline CDR1 is SGHRS and CDR2 YFSETQ. The CDR3 contains 15 residues. CDR3 amino acids: CASSFGLRGGNEQHF. In DNA, the CDR3 is TGCGCCAGCAGCTTTGGCCTCCGGGGCGGGAACGAGCAGCACTTC.

The CDR3 here is CSATAIPENQPQHF. The CDR3 coding sequence is TGCAGTGCTACGGCTATCCCAGAGAATCAGCCCCAGCATTTT. The V call is TRBV20-1, the J call TRBJ1-5; D gene ambiguous. The CDR3 contains 14 residues. Trimming removed 4 bases at V and 4 bases at J, with 14 bases between. Germline V CDR1 and CDR2: DFQATT, SNEGSKA (reference sequence).

The rearrangement joins TRBV7-9 to TRBJ2-1; D gene unclear. The CDR3 covers 15 residues. Per the germline V gene, CDR1 is SEHNR and CDR2 is FQNEAQ (reference sequence). Trimming took off 0 bases at V and 8 bases at J, with 14 bases between the two ends. Here the CDR3 DNA reads TGTGCCAGCAGCTTAGCGGCAGTCTTGTACGATGAGCAGTTCTTC. Protein: CASSLAAVLYDEQFF. Complete variable domain (other parts from reference TRBV7-9 and TRBJ2-1): DTGVSQNPRHKITKRGQNVTFRCDPISEHNRLYWYRQTLGQGPEFLTYFQNEAQLEKSRLLSDRFSAERPKGSFSTLEIQRTEQGDSAMYLCASSLAAVLYDEQFFGPGTRLTVL.

This chain links TRBV28 with TRBJ2-7; D is undetermined. CDR3 length equals 12 residues. V gave up 5 bases and J gave up 7 bases, with 12 bases separating them. Germline values: CDR1 MDHEN, CDR2 SYDVKM. CDR3 amino acids: CASSPSWTEQYF. CDR3 DNA sequence: TGTGCCAGCAGTCCCTCTTGGACGGAGCAGTACTTC.

This clonotype has only a few counts. The V gene is TRBV5-5, the J gene TRBJ2-5; the match to TRBD2 covers 10 bases. The last part of the DNA fits TRBJ2-1 better; the J call may be wrong. Looked up from germline, CDR1 is SGHKS and CDR2 is YYEKEE (reference sequence). The CDR3 runs to 15 residues. Here the CDR3 DNA reads TGTGCCAGCAGCTCGACTAGCGGGTGGGACAATGAGCAGTTCTTC. Protein: CASSSTSGWDNEQFF.

The table lists this clonotype with a few counts. V and J are TRBV28 and TRBJ1-4; D not resolved. V was pared by 5 bases and J by 0 bases, with 10 bases between. CDR1 and CDR2 from the germline V gene are MDHEN and SYDVKM. The CDR3 runs 15 residues. The CDR3: CASSQNSATNEKLFF. The CDR3 nucleotides read TGTGCCAGCAGTCAAAACAGTGCAACTAATGAAAAACTGTTTTTT.

The chain recombines TRBV18 with TRBJ2-5, with 11 bases that match TRBD2. The CDR3 covers 16 residues. Germline V CDR1 and CDR2: KGHSH, LQKENI. Germline trimming cut 5 bases from V and 0 bases from J; bases unmatched to any gene: 5. CDR3 nucleotides: TGTGCCAGCTCATTGACTAGCGGGACGTACCAAGAGACCCAGTACTTC. It yields the protein CASSLTSGTYQETQYF. Full variable domain (remainder filled in from reference TRBV18 and TRBJ2-5): NAGVMQNPRHLVRRRGQEARLRCSPMKGHSHVYWYRQLPEEGLKFMVYLQKENIIDESGMPKERFSAEFPKEGPSILRIQQVVRGDSAAYFCASSLTSGTYQETQYFGPGTRLLVL.

This clonotype showed up just a few times. The chain joins TRBV15 to TRBJ2-7; 7 nucleotides line up with TRBD1. This CDR3 region has 14 residues. Germline lookup yields CDR1 LNHNV and CDR2 YYDKDF (reference sequence). V dropped 2 bases and J dropped 2; count of bases not matched to a gene: 3. CDR3 coding DNA: TGTGCCACCAGCAGACCAGACAGGGCCTACGAGCAGTACTTC. Amino acids: CATSRPDRAYEQYF.

The sample holds many counts of this clonotype. V and J are TRBV13 and TRBJ2-2; 7 bases match TRBD1. Germline CDR1 is PRHDT and CDR2 is FYEKMQ (reference sequence). CDR3 length: 14 residues. J gave up 4 bases and V 3 bases, and 2 bases lay outside the gene matches. CDR3 loop: CASSLGQSTGELFF. CDR3 nucleotide sequence: TGTGCCAGCAGCTTGGGACAGAGCACCGGGGAGCTGTTTTTT.

This clonotype was found many times. The rearrangement joins TRBV5-1 to TRBJ2-5; D call uncertain. Germline V lookup: CDR1 SGHRS, CDR2 YFSETQ. This CDR3 spans 12 amino acids. V was trimmed by 5 bases and J by 0 bases, leaving 5 bases between them. CDR3 nucleotides: TGCGCCAGCAGAACTAACCAAGAGACCCAGTACTTC. It specifies CASRTNQETQYF. The full variable domain, with the rest looked up from reference TRBV5-1 and TRBJ2-5, is KAGVTQTPRYLIKTRGQQVTLSCSPISGHRSVSWYQQTPGQGLQFLFEYFSETQRNKGNFPGRFSGRQFSNSRSEMNVSTLELGDSALYLCASRTNQETQYFGPGTRLLVL.

This clonotype was observed once. The V call is TRBV27, the J call TRBJ2-2; 13 nucleotides agree with TRBD2. V trimming: 4 bases; J trimming: 8 bases; junction bases outside the gene matches: 13. The CDR3 totals 18 residues. Germline V gene sequence: CDR1 MNHEY, CDR2 SMNVEV (reference sequence). CDR3 amino acids: CASSSSGTSGKYGGELFF. In DNA form, the CDR3 reads TGTGCCAGCAGTTCCTCCGGGACTAGCGGGAAATACGGTGGGGAGCTGTTTTTT.

The chain carries TRBV29-1 and TRBJ2-3, with 10 bases lining up with TRBD2. CDR3 size: 14 residues. Trimming cost V 5 bases and J 2 bases; bases outside gene matches: 4. Per the germline V gene, CDR1 is SQVTM and CDR2 is ANQGSEA. The CDR3 sequence is CSVRTSGTTDTQYF. CDR3 in DNA: TGCAGCGTTCGGACTAGCGGAACCACAGATACGCAGTATTTT.

This clonotype was recorded a few times. V and J are TRBV12-3 or TRBV12-4 and TRBJ2-5; 11 bases are a match to TRBD2. This CDR3 has 15 amino acids. Trimming removed 2 bases from V and 5 bases from J; junction bases left unmatched: 4. The CDR3 is CASSLYPSGGETQYF. Here the CDR3 DNA reads TGTGCCAGCAGTTTATATCCTAGCGGGGGGGAGACCCAGTACTTC.

This clonotype was observed a few times. The J gene is TRBJ1-1, the V gene TRBV10-3; 8 bases fit TRBD1. The CDR3 is 14 amino acids. Trimming took 5 bases from V and 0 from J; bases not matched to a gene: 2. Germline CDR1 is ENHRY and CDR2 is SYGVKD. The CDR3 DNA reads TGTGCCATCAGTCCGGGACAGGTGAACACTGAAGCTTTCTTT. Its protein is CAISPGQVNTEAFF.

This clonotype was found many times. The chain couples TRBV3-1 to TRBJ2-7; TRBD1 matches at 7 bases. The germline V gene has CDR1 LGHDT and CDR2 YNNKEL (reference sequence). There are 13 residues in the CDR3. J lost 3 bases, V lost 4 bases, and 3 bases had no gene match. CDR3 residues: CASSRRDSYEQYF. CDR3 coding DNA: TGTGCCAGCAGCCGCCGGGACAGCTACGAGCAGTACTTC.

The genes are TRBV5-1 and TRBJ1-1; 7 bases agree with TRBD1. Germline loops: CDR1 SGHRS, CDR2 YFSETQ. The J segment lost 6 bases and the V segment lost 6 bases, leaving 11 bases of the junction unmatched. This CDR3 contains 14 residues. CDR3 in amino acids: CASTNLDRAAEAFF. In DNA, the CDR3 is TGCGCCAGCACAAATCTAGACAGGGCCGCTGAAGCTTTCTTT.

The gene calls are TRBV29-1 and TRBJ2-5, with D perhaps matching TRBD1 (6 bases). The CDR3 is 14 residues long. Germline lookup yields CDR1 SQVTM and CDR2 ANQGSEA. Trimming removed 0 bases at V and 5 bases at J, with 13 bases between. The chain's CDR3 is CSVEDRGLRETQYF. The CDR3 nucleotides read TGCAGCGTTGAAGACAGGGGATTGAGGGAGACCCAGTACTTC.

The chain combines TRBV5-1 with TRBJ1-4, with unresolved D. Trimming stripped 0 bases from V and 6 bases from J, with 9 bases between. Germline values: CDR1 SGHRS, CDR2 YFSETQ. The CDR3 contains 14 residues. The CDR3 DNA reads as TGCGCCAGCAGCTTGGCCTTAGGCGATGAAAAACTGTTTTTT. Translating gives CASSLALGDEKLFF.

This clonotype was counted between two and nine times. The chain links TRBV15 to TRBJ2-3; a weak D match, TRBD2 (7 bases). CDR1 is LNHNV, CDR2 YYDKDF, per germline (reference sequence). The germline V and J ends were trimmed by 0 bases and 4 bases, with 14 bases remaining between them. CDR3 length: 16 residues. The CDR3 bases are TGTGCCACCAGCAGAGATATGGGGGGGGGCCCAGATACGCAGTATTTT. Protein product: CATSRDMGGGPDTQYF. The full variable domain, rest sourced from reference TRBV15 and TRBJ2-3, is DAMVIQNPRYQVTQFGKPVTLSCSQTLNHNVMYWYQQKSSQAPKLLFHYYDKDFNNEADTPDNFQSRRPNTSFCFLDIRSPGLGDTAMYLCATSRDMGGGPDTQYFGPGTRLTVL.

This chain joins TRBV20-1 and TRBJ2-4, with a possible D match to TRBD2 (6 bases). Germline values: CDR1 DFQATT, CDR2 SNEGSKA (reference sequence). This CDR3 comprises 12 residues. Trimming took off 3 bases at V and 3 bases at J, with 6 bases between the two ends. The chain's CDR3 is CSASGGKNIQYF. The CDR3 bases are TGCAGTGCTAGCGGGGGCAAAAACATTCAGTACTTC.

This chain connects TRBV20-1 to TRBJ1-2, with D possibly being TRBD1 (5 bases). V lost 8 bases and J 6 bases, leaving 16 bases between the germline ends. The CDR3 length is 12 residues. Germline CDR1 reads DFQATT; CDR2 reads SNEGSKA (reference sequence). CDR3 coding DNA: TGCAGTCCCCCTGGGAGGGGAGATGGCTACACCTTC. It codes for CSPPGRGDGYTF.